This T cell receptor beta chain emerged from a study of cytomegalovirus exposure and HLA in healthy donors. Study details: The early release's HLA-typed donors yielded some 85 million unique TCRs.

It was with 60 Vbeta and 13 Jbeta primers that the PCR ran. Authors' analysis steps: The authors later counted 75 million to 90 million unique TCR beta chains, roughly 11 million of them shared. The repertoire was sequenced with immunoSEQ multiplex PCR; TCRdb's copy has only in-frame clones and lacks some. Clone size and V and J calls were adopted from that table, with D and trimming inferred from the DNA. The data hold under 200,000 clones, with approximately 12% observed a single time. The ends lost 3 bases at V and 0 bases at J; junction bases unmatched: 15. In germline, CDR1 is SGDLS, CDR2 YYNGEE. The CDR3 covers 19 residues. Each donor was healthy, and each was a bone marrow donor. Study-level points and caveats: A later analysis reported that several of the most significant clusters appeared to be linked to common viral pathogens, among them Epstein-Barr virus.

Comments on this clone: The target antigen is unknown.

The sequence came from a man aged 50 to 60 in good health and CMV-seropositive. The sample was PBMCs. The rearrangement uses TRBV9 and TRBJ1-2; the match to TRBD1 covers 9 bases. CDR3: CASSERGQGKHVTNYGYTF. The CDR3 DNA reads as TGTGCCAGCAGCGAGAGGGGACAGGGCAAGCATGTTACTAACTATGGCTACACCTTC.